Below are 15 T cell receptor beta chains sequenced from a single sample in a study of T cell clonality in common variable immunodeficiency. Some clones are missing from TCRdb's copy, which holds only in-frame ones; the method was immunoSEQ multiplex PCR. The sample contains tens of thousands of clones, none occurring once; about 9.4% lies in the top ten. Sequencing was carried out using peripheral blood mononuclear cells. These receptors were collected from a person aged 18 to 75 in good health.

This clone was counted at least ten times. The read comes to an end 3 residues before the CDR3 does, leaving the germline J gene to fill in the end. J is TRBJ1-3 and V is TRBV6-2 or TRBV6-3; TRBD1 agrees at 8 bases. Germline V gene lookup returns CDR1 MNHEY and CDR2 SVGEGT. Unmatched junction bases numbered 12, after V lost 4 bases and J lost 4 bases. CDR3 length: 17 amino acids. The sequenced CDR3 bases are TGTGCCAGCAGTTTCCAGGGGGCGCGGGTATACGGAAACACC. As protein: CASSFQGARVYGNT. The entire CDR3 sequence reads CASSFQGARVYGNTIYF.

This clone has a count of ten or more. The DNA ends 3 residues before the CDR3 does, and the rest of the CDR3 is filled in from the germline J gene. V usage is TRBV7-9 and J usage is TRBJ2-6, with TRBD1 identical over 7 bases. The germline gives CDR1 SEHNR, CDR2 FQNEAQ (reference sequence). The CDR3 has 15 residues. The V gene end was trimmed by 5 bases and the J gene end by 2 bases; junction bases not matched to a gene: 3. Incomplete CDR3 DNA: TGTGCCAGCAGCATAGGGACAGCTGGGGCCAACGTC. The encoded protein is CASSIGTAGANV. Given in full, the CDR3 is CASSIGTAGANVLTF.

In its sample, this clone was seen many times. The covered CDR3 bases are TGTGCCAGCAGCTTGGTGCAGGGTGATTCACCC. It encodes CASSLVQGDSP. The full-length CDR3 reads as CASSLVQGDSPLHF. J is TRBJ1-6 and V is TRBV5-4, with D possibly matching TRBD1 (5 bases). The read stops 3 residues short of the end of the CDR3; the missing end is completed from the germline J gene. V was trimmed by 0 bases and J by 8 bases, leaving 9 bases between them. CDR3 length equals 14 residues. Looked up from germline, CDR1 is SGHNT and CDR2 is YYREEE (reference sequence).

This clone was counted ten times or more. Read data end 3 residues before the CDR3 end; the end is taken from the germline J gene. V gene TRBV18 combines with J gene TRBJ2-7; 7 bases line up with TRBD1. CDR3 length: 16 amino acids. The germline gives CDR1 KGHSH, CDR2 LQKENI. V shed 3 bases, J shed 0 bases, and the junction held 8 bases outside the gene matches. The CDR3 DNA, read in part, is TGTGCCAGCTCACCTCGACAGGGACCCACCTCCTACGAG. This translates into CASSPRQGPTSYE. The entire CDR3 protein is CASSPRQGPTSYEQYF.

This clone has ten or more counts. The DNA ends 3 residues before the CDR3 does, and the rest of the CDR3 is filled in from the germline J gene. The chain is built from TRBV18 and TRBJ1-1; 10 bases line up with TRBD1. The junction had 6 bases not matched to a gene; V was cut back by 3 bases and J by 5 bases. The CDR3 loop spans 15 amino acids. Germline-derived CDR1 and CDR2 are KGHSH and LQKENI. The CDR3 reads CASSPGDRGNTEAFF. The part of the CDR3 DNA that was read is TGTGCCAGCTCACCGGGGGACAGGGGAAATACTGAA.

This clone was seen at least ten times. The read ends 3 residues before the CDR3 terminus; that terminus is restored from the germline J gene. The V and J genes are TRBV7-2 and TRBJ2-4, with 8 bases identical to TRBD1. Germline trimming cut 5 bases from V and 3 bases from J; bases unmatched to any gene: 6. Germline CDR1 is SGHTA and CDR2 is FQGNSA. CDR3 length: 15 residues. CDR3 protein: CASSPIGQGKNIQYF. The sequenced CDR3 bases are TGTGCCAGCAGCCCAATAGGACAGGGCAAAAACATT.

This clone occurred many times. The CDR3 goes on 3 residues after the read ends, and that part is filled in from the germline J gene. The chain carries TRBV13 and TRBJ2-5, with D hard to call. V was trimmed by 0 bases and J by 5 bases, leaving 13 bases between them. The CDR3 length is 15 residues. Germline CDR1 is PRHDT and CDR2 is FYEKMQ (reference sequence). The sequenced part of the CDR3 DNA is TGTGCCAGCAGCTTAGGCTTGAAGGCCGAGGAGACC. Residues: CASSLGLKAEET. The whole CDR3 region reads CASSLGLKAEETQYF.

This clone was seen at least ten times. The missing CDR3 end, 3 residues past where the read stops, is filled in from the germline J gene. The chain links TRBV18 to TRBJ2-5; the D gene is possibly TRBD1 (6 bases). From germline, CDR1 is KGHSH and CDR2 LQKENI. V was trimmed by 3 bases and J by 4 bases, leaving 9 bases between them. CDR3 size: 13 residues. The CDR3 here is CASSPGQGETQYF. The covered CDR3 bases are TGTGCCAGCTCACCGGGACAAGGAGAGACC. Using reference TRBV18 and TRBJ2-5 for the parts outside the CDR3, the full variable domain is NAGVMQNPRHLVRRRGQEARLRCSPMKGHSHVYWYRQLPEEGLKFMVYLQKENIIDESGMPKERFSAEFPKEGPSILRIQQVVRGDSAAYFCASSPGQGETQYFGPGTRLLVL.

CDR3 DNA (partial): TGTGCCAGTAGTCACGGGACTAGCGGGGGTCGGGGGACC. Translating gives CASSHGTSGGRGT. In full, the CDR3 reads CASSHGTSGGRGTQYF. V and J are TRBV19 and TRBJ2-5, with TRBD2 matching over 14 bases. The read finishes 3 residues shy of the CDR3 end, and the germline J gene is used to complete it. CDR3 length: 16 residues. V lost 5 bases to trimming and J lost 7 bases; unmatched junction nucleotides: 9. CDR1 and CDR2 from the germline V gene are LNHDA and SQIVND (reference sequence). Drawing the rest from reference TRBV19 and TRBJ2-5, the complete variable domain is DGGITQSPKYLFRKEGQNVTLSCEQNLNHDAMYWYRQDPGQGLRLIYYSQIVNDFQKGDIAEGYSVSREKKESFPLTVTSAQKNPTAFYLCASSHGTSGGRGTQYFGPGTRLLVL.

This clone was picked up many times. The read ends 3 residues shy of where the CDR3 ends; the end is completed using the germline J gene. The chain recombines TRBV19 with TRBJ1-5; 7 bases map to TRBD1. This CDR3 has 14 amino acids. The V and J ends lost 4 bases and 7 bases, in that order; junction bases with no gene match: 7. Germline V gene lookup returns CDR1 LNHDA and CDR2 SQIVND (reference sequence). CDR3 sequence: CASSTGGKRQPQHF. The part of the CDR3 DNA that was read is TGTGCCAGTAGTACAGGGGGAAAACGACAGCCC.

This clone was detected many times. The read terminates 3 residues before the CDR3 end, so the remaining end is supplied by the germline J gene. The chain uses TRBV29-1 and TRBJ2-7; 10 nucleotides match TRBD2. The CDR3 totals 13 residues. After removal of 5 bases from V and 2 bases from J, the junction contained 3 bases not matched to a gene. Germline V gives CDR1 SQVTM, CDR2 ANQGSEA. Incomplete CDR3 DNA: TGCAGCGTTACTAGCGGGGCCACCTACGAG. This gives the protein CSVTSGATYE. The CDR3, in full, reads CSVTSGATYEQYF.

A few counts support this clone. The junction departs from the called germline gene at one end, perhaps through a read error. The read comes to an end 3 residues before the CDR3 does, leaving the germline J gene to fill in the end. Other DNA sequences in this specimen translate into the identical CDR3. The chain combines TRBV5-1 with TRBJ2-5; D gene uncertain. Germline CDR1 SGHRS, CDR2 YFSETQ. The CDR3 has 12 amino acids. The CDR3 DNA, read in part, is TGCGCCAGTAGCTCCCTAGAAGAGACC. Protein: CASSSLEET. The CDR3 as a whole reads CASSSLEETQYF.

This clone was detected ten times or more. The CDR3 goes on 3 residues after the read ends, and that part is filled in from the germline J gene. J is TRBJ1-1 and V is TRBV24-1; tentative D call: TRBD1 (5 bases). Germline V gene sequence: CDR1 KGHDR, CDR2 SFDVKD. The CDR3 length is 16 residues. Trimming removed 4 bases at V and 5 bases at J, with 19 bases between. The DNA read from the CDR3 is TGTGCCACCAGTGAGGCTGTCAGGGTCCTGGGGACTGAA. Protein product: CATSEAVRVLGTE. The CDR3 reads in full as CATSEAVRVLGTEAFF.

This clone is judged medium-sized. The read terminates 3 residues ahead of where the CDR3 ends, so the germline J gene completes it. V and J are TRBV20-1 and TRBJ1-1, with D perhaps matching TRBD1 (5 bases). The germline CDR1 and CDR2 sequences are DFQATT and SNEGSKA (reference sequence). The CDR3 covers 15 residues. Trimming left V 0 bases short and J 2 bases short, with 13 bases between. The CDR3 sequence is CSARDRPGPNTEAFF. Incomplete CDR3 DNA: TGCAGTGCTAGAGATCGGCCAGGGCCAAACACTGAA.

This clone was detected ten times or more. The CDR3 is cut off 3 residues early in the read; its end comes from the germline J gene. The chain employs TRBV2 and TRBJ1-4; the D gene is possibly TRBD1 (6 bases). Germline V gene lookup returns CDR1 SNHLY and CDR2 FYNNEI. Trimming removed 10 bases at V and 3 bases at J, with 12 bases between. The CDR3 is 13 amino acids. CDR3 DNA, as far as it was read: TGTGCCACCAATGGACAGCCTAATGAAAAA. Encoded protein: CATNGQPNEK. The CDR3 in its entirety is CATNGQPNEKLFF. The variable domain in full, completed from reference TRBV2 and TRBJ1-4, reads EPEVTQTPSHQVTQMGQEVILRCVPISNHLYFYWYRQILGQKVEFLVSFYNNEISEKSEIFDDQFSVERPDGSNFTLKIRSTKLEDSAMYFCATNGQPNEKLFFGSGTQLSVL.